This T cell receptor (beta chain) was profiled in a study of tumor-infiltrating lymphocytes in primary liver carcinoma. The researchers produced TCR beta cDNA from approximately 0.45 ug total RNA with a constant-region primer. For TCR beta, libraries were produced by three nested multiplex PCR rounds using slightly modified ARM-PCR. Use of TRBV1-TRBV30 forward primers with a C-beta reverse primer characterized the first two PCR rounds, which lasted about 9 cycles each. TCRdb independently ran MiXCR on the multiplex PCR reads; one entry per CDR3 protein. The sample lists some 190,000 distinct CDR3 sequences, around four fifths occurring once. The CDR3 loop spans 12 amino acids. In germline, CDR1 is SGHAT, CDR2 FQDESV (reference sequence). V was clipped by 2 bases and J by 14 bases, with 15 bases between them. RNA and DNA were co-extracted from about 20-30 mg of unsorted bulk tissue.

Sequenced sample: tumor tissue from primary liver carcinoma. This TCR was sampled from a man in his forties or fifties with primary liver carcinoma and hepatitis B virus infection. This chain joins TRBV11-1 and TRBJ2-5; a weak D match, TRBD2 (5 bases). DNA of the CDR3: TGTGCCAGCAGCTTAAGAGGGAATGTCCAATACTTC. It is translated as CASSLRGNVQYF.